Below are 17 T cell receptor beta chains sequenced from a single sample in a study of spatial heterogeneity in lung cancer. Specified time point: sample taken at primary tumor resection. The sequenced material consisted of unsorted whole RNA from tumor, nontumor lung or frozen PBMC. MiXCR, run by TCRdb on the 5' RACE reads, gives a single entry per CDR3 protein. The sample yields more than 50,000 distinct CDR3 sequences, around 6.7% seen once. Source: PBMCs, taken at surgery. The receptors come from a female donor with early-stage non-small cell lung cancer.

The V call is TRBV5-1, the J call TRBJ1-2, with unresolved D. The CDR3 length is 14 residues. The V gene's germline CDR1 is SGHRS and CDR2 YFSETQ. The V gene lost 2 bases and the J gene lost 5 bases, with 13 bases spanning the gap. CDR3 bases: TGCGCCAGCAGCTTCAGCAGAGATCTATATGGCTACACCTTC. Protein: CASSFSRDLYGYTF.

This clonotype occurred a few times. This chain connects TRBV6-2 or TRBV6-3 to TRBJ1-1; D unresolved. Germline values: CDR1 MNHEY, CDR2 SVGEGT. With 7 bases removed from V and 3 bases from J, the gap between germline ends came to 24 bases. This CDR3 is built from 17 residues. The CDR3 bases are TGTGCCAGCACTTCCCCCGCGCCAGGTTATGGGTACACTGAAGCTTTCTTT. It codes for CASTSPAPGYGYTEAFF.

This clonotype was counted a single time. This clone may be a read error of a much larger clone one base away. This chain uses TRBV6-4 with TRBJ2-2, with D uncertain. From germline, CDR1 is MRHNA and CDR2 SNTAGT. Trimming removed 8 bases from V and 1 base from J, with 11 bases in between. This CDR3 comprises 14 residues. The CDR3 DNA sequence: TGTGCCAGCCAGCGTAGGAAGAACACCGGGGAGCTGTTTTTT. Residues: CASQRRKNTGELFF.

There are a few counts of this clonotype. This chain connects TRBV2 to TRBJ1-5; D not resolved. This CDR3 has 16 amino acids. Germline assignment: CDR1 SNHLY and CDR2 FYNNEI. The V gene lost 3 bases and the J gene lost 0 bases, with 12 bases spanning the gap. The CDR3, as DNA: TGTGCCAGCAGTGAGGGAACAGAGGATAGCAATCAGCCCCAGCATTTT. This codes for CASSEGTEDSNQPQHF.

This clonotype appeared many times. The V call is TRBV5-1, the J call TRBJ1-2; 8 bases fit TRBD1. Germline trimming cut 4 bases from V and 6 bases from J; bases unmatched to any gene: 5. Per the germline V gene, CDR1 is SGHRS and CDR2 is YFSETQ. CDR3 length: 13 amino acids. The chain's CDR3 is CASSPPGQDGYTF. CDR3 nucleotides: TGCGCCAGCAGCCCGCCGGGACAGGATGGCTACACCTTC.

This clonotype was found a few times. The chain combines TRBV20-1 with TRBJ1-5, with a weak D call TRBD1 (6 bases). From germline, CDR1 is DFQATT and CDR2 SNEGSKA (reference sequence). This CDR3 region has 14 residues. V was trimmed by 6 bases and J by 6 bases, leaving 18 bases between them. CDR3 sequence (DNA): TGCAGTGCCAATGACAGGTTTAAGCTTCAGCCCCAGCATTTT. Encoded protein: CSANDRFKLQPQHF.

This clonotype was counted ten times or more. The CDR3 DNA follows: TGCAGCGTTGCCGTCCCGGGGACTGAAGCTTTCTTT. Translation: CSVAVPGTEAFF. The chain joins TRBV29-1 to TRBJ1-1, with D hard to call. The V end lost 4 bases, the J end lost 5 bases, and 11 bases lay between the germline ends. The germline V gene has CDR1 SQVTM and CDR2 ANQGSEA. This CDR3 has 12 residues.

This chain links TRBV6-5 with TRBJ2-3; no clear D gene. Per germline, CDR1 MNHEY and CDR2 SVGAGI. This CDR3 has 14 residues. Trimming removed 7 bases at V and 6 bases at J, with 17 bases between. The CDR3, as DNA: TGTGCCAGCATAGTTGAATGGGAATTGGATACGCAGTATTTT. Translated: CASIVEWELDTQYF.

This clonotype has ten or more counts. This chain connects TRBV9 to TRBJ2-1, with 8 bases fitting TRBD1. Trimming removed 3 bases from V and 7 bases from J; junction bases left unmatched: 18. Germline V gene data show CDR1 as SGDLS and CDR2 as YYNGEE. The CDR3 loop spans 18 amino acids. The CDR3 nucleotides are TGTGCCAGCAGCGCACATGGCCAGGGGGCGCGGGGCGGGAATGAGCAGTTCTTC. Its translation is CASSAHGQGARGGNEQFF.

Many counts were recorded for this clonotype. This sequence joins TRBV5-6 and TRBJ1-4, with D uncertain. CDR1 and CDR2 (germline): SGHDT, YYEEEE. Trimming took off 4 bases at V and 3 bases at J, with 13 bases between the two ends. The CDR3 contains 15 residues. The CDR3 spells CASSPTGGSNEKLFF. The CDR3 nucleotides are TGTGCCAGCAGCCCTACCGGAGGATCTAATGAAAAACTGTTTTTT.

CDR3 residues: CASSVVKGMEDTQYF. In nucleotides, the CDR3 is TGTGCCAGCAGCGTAGTCAAGGGTATGGAAGATACGCAGTATTTT. The V call is TRBV9, the J call TRBJ2-3, with D uncertain. The CDR3 has 15 amino acids. V lost 0 bases to trimming and J lost 5 bases, with 13 bases between them. The germline gives CDR1 SGDLS, CDR2 YYNGEE.

The V and J genes are TRBV7-8 and TRBJ2-3, with D tentatively TRBD1 (6 bases). In germline, CDR1 is SGHVS, CDR2 FQNEAQ. With 5 bases removed from V and 2 bases from J, the gap between germline ends came to 14 bases. The CDR3 covers 15 residues. The CDR3 loop is CASSPTGQFTDTQYF. CDR3 bases: TGTGCCAGCAGCCCTACGGGACAATTCACAGATACGCAGTATTTT.

This clonotype was observed many times. The chain recombines TRBV28 with TRBJ2-7; a possible D gene is TRBD2 (7 bases). The V gene's germline CDR1 is MDHEN and CDR2 SYDVKM. V gave up 8 bases and J gave up 4 bases, with 18 bases separating them. The CDR3 totals 14 residues. CDR3 sequence reads: CASSGAGGLYEQYF. The CDR3 DNA is TGTGCCAGCTCGGGAGCCGGGGGGCTATACGAGCAGTACTTC.

This clonotype came up many times. This chain connects TRBV28 to TRBJ1-2; unclear D gene. Germline V gene data show CDR1 as MDHEN and CDR2 as SYDVKM. Trimming took off 6 bases at V and 5 bases at J, with 16 bases between the two ends. The CDR3 is 14 residues long. CDR3 in amino acids: CASSPWEVRYGYTF. The CDR3 DNA follows: TGTGCCAGCAGCCCCTGGGAGGTTCGGTATGGCTACACCTTC.

This clonotype showed up many times. The V gene is TRBV2, the J gene TRBJ1-2; 11 nucleotides match TRBD1. CDR3 length equals 15 residues. The V gene end was trimmed by 6 bases and the J gene end by 4 bases; junction bases not matched to a gene: 7. Germline V gene sequence: CDR1 SNHLY, CDR2 FYNNEI. Here the CDR3 reads CASRLTGTGGYGYTF. The CDR3 nucleotides read TGTGCCAGCAGATTAACCGGGACAGGGGGCTATGGCTACACCTTC. The full variable domain, its missing parts supplied by reference TRBV2 and TRBJ1-2, is EPEVTQTPSHQVTQMGQEVILRCVPISNHLYFYWYRQILGQKVEFLVSFYNNEISEKSEIFDDQFSVERPDGSNFTLKIRSTKLEDSAMYFCASRLTGTGGYGYTFGSGTRLTVV.

The genes are TRBV12-3 or TRBV12-4 and TRBJ2-2; no clear D. V was shortened by 6 bases and J by 10 bases, with 9 bases between the two germline ends. This CDR3 contains 11 residues. In DNA, the CDR3 is TGTGCCAGCAGCGCGGCGCCGGAGCTGTTTTTT. Translating it yields CASSAAPELFF.

This clonotype was seen many times. This chain joins TRBV20-1 and TRBJ1-5, with 7 bases aligning to TRBD1. V shed 6 bases, J shed 5 bases, and the junction held 7 bases outside the gene matches. Germline V gene lookup returns CDR1 DFQATT and CDR2 SNEGSKA (reference sequence). The CDR3 loop spans 13 amino acids. CDR3 sequence (DNA): TGCAGTGCCCTTCGCGACAGGGATCAGCCCCAGCATTTT. This encodes CSALRDRDQPQHF.